One and the same sample provided the 14 T cell receptor beta chains below, sequenced in a study of cytomegalovirus exposure and HLA in healthy donors. PCR amplification relied on 60 Vbeta primers (plus 13 Jbeta primers). Method: immunoSEQ multiplex PCR; TCRdb's copy keeps in-frame clones and lacks some. This sample has approximately 190,000 clones, with about 90% found just once. Source material: PBMCs. The receptors derive from a boy between 2 and 15 years old in good health and CMV-seronegative.

The chain is built from TRBV7-9 and TRBJ1-4; a possible D gene is TRBD1 (5 bases). CDR3 length: 13 residues. Trimming stripped 8 bases from V and 5 bases from J, with 12 bases between. Per the germline V gene, CDR1 is SEHNR and CDR2 is FQNEAQ (reference sequence). CDR3 loop: CASGGLNNEKLFF. The CDR3 nucleotides are TGTGCCAGCGGGGGACTGAACAATGAAAAACTGTTTTTT.

V gene TRBV11-2 combines with J gene TRBJ2-7; TRBD1 agrees at 9 bases. The germline V gene encodes CDR1 SGHAT and CDR2 FQNNGV. There are 15 residues in the CDR3. With V trimmed by 7 bases and J by 1 base, 8 bases remained unmatched. CDR3 sequence: CASTLDRGYSYEQYF. As DNA, the CDR3 is TGTGCCAGCACCTTGGACAGGGGCTATTCCTACGAGCAGTACTTC.

This chain joins TRBV7-2 and TRBJ2-5; 11 nucleotides line up with TRBD1. The J call may be incorrect, as the DNA end agrees better with TRBJ2-7. The CDR3 contains 16 residues. In germline, CDR1 is SGHTA, CDR2 FQGNSA. The CDR3 nucleotides are TGTGCCAGCAGCTCTGGGACAGGGGGACAACTCTACGAGCAGTACTTC. Protein product: CASSSGTGGQLYEQYF.

The chain couples TRBV7-9 to TRBJ2-3; D remains unclear. CDR1 and CDR2 (germline): SEHNR, FQNEAQ (reference sequence). The CDR3 sequence is 13 residues long. Trimming took off 2 bases at V and 1 base at J, with 4 bases between the two ends. This CDR3 is CASSLSGTDTQYF. DNA of the CDR3: TGTGCCAGCAGCTTATCGGGCACAGATACGCAGTATTTT. The full variable domain, in which reference TRBV7-9 and TRBJ2-3 provide the parts outside the CDR3, is DTGVSQNPRHKITKRGQNVTFRCDPISEHNRLYWYRQTLGQGPEFLTYFQNEAQLEKSRLLSDRFSAERPKGSFSTLEIQRTEQGDSAMYLCASSLSGTDTQYFGPGTRLTVL.

This clone was found once. The chain is built from TRBV5-4 and TRBJ2-3, with 8 bases identical to TRBD2. J lost 6 bases, V lost 5 bases, and 11 bases had no gene match. Germline CDR1 SGHNT, CDR2 YYREEE (reference sequence). The CDR3 is made up of 15 amino acids. The CDR3 coding sequence is TGTGCCAGCAGTCCGGGGGGGGCGCTGGTGGATACGCAGTATTTT. Translating it yields CASSPGGALVDTQYF.

V usage is TRBV27 and J usage is TRBJ2-3; 7 bases agree with TRBD2. CDR3 length: 16 residues. Germline values: CDR1 MNHEY, CDR2 SMNVEV (reference sequence). V trimming: 2 bases; J trimming: 2 bases; junction bases outside the gene matches: 7. The CDR3 reads CASSLLAGEITDTQYF. CDR3 DNA: TGTGCCAGCAGTTTACTGGCGGGGGAAATCACAGATACGCAGTATTTT.

The J gene is TRBJ1-2, the V gene TRBV5-1; a possible D gene is TRBD1 (6 bases). The V end lost 2 bases, the J end lost 6 bases, and 17 bases lay between the germline ends. This CDR3 has 15 amino acids. Germline V gene data show CDR1 as SGHRS and CDR2 as YFSETQ. The CDR3 DNA follows: TGCGCCAGCAGCTTAAGACAGGACTCATGGGATGGCTACACCTTC. The encoded protein is CASSLRQDSWDGYTF.

V usage is TRBV27 and J usage is TRBJ2-1; D not resolved. The CDR3 covers 15 residues. Trimming stripped 0 bases from V and 0 bases from J, with 6 bases between. Germline assignment: CDR1 MNHEY and CDR2 SMNVEV (reference sequence). The CDR3 sequence is CASSLSAASYNEQFF. The CDR3 DNA reads as TGTGCCAGCAGTTTATCGGCGGCCTCCTACAATGAGCAGTTCTTC.

The chain is built from TRBV7-3 and TRBJ1-1; TRBD1 is a possible D gene (6 bases). Germline V gives CDR1 SGHTA, CDR2 FQGTGA. Trimming took 3 bases from V and 4 from J, leaving 12 bases between them. The CDR3 is 14 residues long. The CDR3, as DNA: TGTGCCAGCAGCTTTACAGGGTTCGGCACTGAAGCTTTCTTT. This encodes CASSFTGFGTEAFF.

This rearrangement joins TRBV28 to TRBJ2-7; 11 nucleotides match TRBD2. This CDR3 comprises 15 residues. J was trimmed by 2 bases and V by 2 bases; bases with no gene match: 2. Per germline, CDR1 MDHEN and CDR2 SYDVKM. The CDR3 reads CASSLTSGSTYEQYF. The CDR3 DNA reads as TGTGCCAGCAGTTTAACTAGCGGGAGCACCTACGAGCAGTACTTC.

The rearrangement joins TRBV29-1 to TRBJ1-4; 7 bases are shared with TRBD1. The V segment lost 6 bases and the J segment 10 bases; nucleotides outside the gene matches: 26. Germline V gene data show CDR1 as SQVTM and CDR2 as ANQGSEA. This CDR3 is built from 18 residues. The CDR3 bases are TGCAGCGTGCTCTTCTCCGGGACAGCTTCTATAAAGAGTGGAAAACTGTTTTTT. This gives the protein CSVLFSGTASIKSGKLFF.

The chain uses TRBV5-5 and TRBJ1-4, with TRBD1 identical over 7 bases. The CDR3 spans 14 residues. With 4 bases clipped from V and 5 bases from J, the junction kept 5 bases outside the gene matches. Germline V gives CDR1 SGHKS, CDR2 YYEKEE (reference sequence). This CDR3 reads CASSQTTGNEKLFF. CDR3 DNA: TGTGCCAGCAGCCAAACGACAGGGAATGAAAAACTGTTTTTT.

The chain has TRBV9 and TRBJ1-1; 7 nucleotides agree with TRBD1. In germline, CDR1 is SGDLS, CDR2 YYNGEE. V dropped 8 bases and J dropped 7; count of bases not matched to a gene: 8. CDR3 size: 12 residues. The CDR3 region has the DNA TGTGCCAGTGGGACAGCGTTAAATGAAGCTTTCTTT. Encoded protein: CASGTALNEAFF.

The gene calls are TRBV5-6 and TRBJ2-5, with 8 nucleotides matching TRBD2. Germline lookup yields CDR1 SGHDT and CDR2 YYEEEE. J lost 2 bases, V lost 3 bases, and 6 bases had no gene match. This CDR3 comprises 15 residues. The CDR3: CASSSVLAAQETQYF. CDR3 in DNA: TGTGCCAGCAGCTCGGTACTAGCGGCTCAAGAGACCCAGTACTTC. Variable domain in full (rest from reference TRBV5-6 and TRBJ2-5): DAGVTQSPTHLIKTRGQQVTLRCSPKSGHDTVSWYQQALGQGPQFIFQYYEEEERQRGNFPDRFSGHQFPNYSSELNVNALLLGDSALYLCASSSVLAAQETQYFGPGTRLLVL.